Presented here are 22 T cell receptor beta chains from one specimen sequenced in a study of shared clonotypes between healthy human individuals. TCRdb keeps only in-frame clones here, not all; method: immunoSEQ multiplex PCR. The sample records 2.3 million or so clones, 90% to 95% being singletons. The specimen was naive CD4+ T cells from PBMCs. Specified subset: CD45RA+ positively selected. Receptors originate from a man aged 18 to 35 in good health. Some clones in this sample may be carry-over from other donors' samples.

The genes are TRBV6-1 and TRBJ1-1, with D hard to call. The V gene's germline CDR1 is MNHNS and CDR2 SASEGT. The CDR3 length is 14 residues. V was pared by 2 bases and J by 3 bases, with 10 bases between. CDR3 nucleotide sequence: TGTGCCAGCAGTGAATTCGGAAGGGACACTGAAGCTTTCTTT. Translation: CASSEFGRDTEAFF.

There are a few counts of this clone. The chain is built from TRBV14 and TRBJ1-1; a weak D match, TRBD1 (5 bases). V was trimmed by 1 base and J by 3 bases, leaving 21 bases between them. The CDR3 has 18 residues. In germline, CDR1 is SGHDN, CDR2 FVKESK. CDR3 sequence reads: CASSQVVGFGTTDTEAFF. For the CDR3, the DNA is TGTGCCAGCAGCCAAGTGGTAGGGTTCGGGACCACAGACACTGAAGCTTTCTTT.

CDR3 region: CASSAGTGRGKQYF. CDR3 nucleotide sequence: TGCGCCAGCAGTGCTGGGACAGGTAGGGGAAAGCAGTACTTC. The chain carries TRBV10-1 and TRBJ2-7; 8 bases fit TRBD1. The trim removed 4 bases at V and 8 bases at J, leaving 10 bases unmatched. CDR3 length: 14 residues. Germline V CDR1 and CDR2: WNHNN, SYGVQD (reference sequence).

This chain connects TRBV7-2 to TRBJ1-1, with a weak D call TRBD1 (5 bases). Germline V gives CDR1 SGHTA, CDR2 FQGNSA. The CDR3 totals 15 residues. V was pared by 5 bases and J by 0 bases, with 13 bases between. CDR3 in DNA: TGTGCCAGCAGCGTCCGGGACTTTCTGAACACTGAAGCTTTCTTT. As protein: CASSVRDFLNTEAFF.

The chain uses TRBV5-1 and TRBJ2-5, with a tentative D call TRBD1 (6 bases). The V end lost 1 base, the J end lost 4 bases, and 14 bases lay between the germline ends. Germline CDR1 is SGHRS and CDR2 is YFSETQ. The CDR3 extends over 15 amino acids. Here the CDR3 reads CASSLSAGAGETQYF. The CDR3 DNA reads TGCGCCAGCAGCTTGAGTGCAGGGGCAGGAGAGACCCAGTACTTC. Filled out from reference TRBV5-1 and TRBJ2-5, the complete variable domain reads KAGVTQTPRYLIKTRGQQVTLSCSPISGHRSVSWYQQTPGQGLQFLFEYFSETQRNKGNFPGRFSGRQFSNSRSEMNVSTLELGDSALYLCASSLSAGAGETQYFGPGTRLLVL.

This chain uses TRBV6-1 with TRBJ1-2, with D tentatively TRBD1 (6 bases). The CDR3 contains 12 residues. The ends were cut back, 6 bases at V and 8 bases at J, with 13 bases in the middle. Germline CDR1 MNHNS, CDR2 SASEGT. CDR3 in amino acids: CASRGGAQGYTF. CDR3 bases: TGTGCCAGCAGAGGGGGGGCGCAAGGCTACACCTTC.

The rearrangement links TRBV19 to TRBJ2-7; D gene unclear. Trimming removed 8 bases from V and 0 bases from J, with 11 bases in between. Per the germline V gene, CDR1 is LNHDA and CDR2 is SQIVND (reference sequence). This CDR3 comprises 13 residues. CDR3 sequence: CASALRVSYEQYF. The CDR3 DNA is TGTGCCAGTGCTCTTAGGGTCTCCTACGAGCAGTACTTC. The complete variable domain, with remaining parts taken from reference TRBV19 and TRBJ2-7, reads DGGITQSPKYLFRKEGQNVTLSCEQNLNHDAMYWYRQDPGQGLRLIYYSQIVNDFQKGDIAEGYSVSREKKESFPLTVTSAQKNPTAFYLCASALRVSYEQYFGPGTRLTVT.

The CDR3 reads CAWRALHEKLFF. For the CDR3, the DNA is TGTGCCTGGAGAGCTCTGCACGAAAAACTGTTTTTT. The rearrangement uses TRBV30 and TRBJ1-4; no clear D. The CDR3 is 12 residues long. Germline V gives CDR1 GTSNPN, CDR2 SVGIG (reference sequence). Trimming cost V 3 bases and J 8 bases, with 10 bases left between them.

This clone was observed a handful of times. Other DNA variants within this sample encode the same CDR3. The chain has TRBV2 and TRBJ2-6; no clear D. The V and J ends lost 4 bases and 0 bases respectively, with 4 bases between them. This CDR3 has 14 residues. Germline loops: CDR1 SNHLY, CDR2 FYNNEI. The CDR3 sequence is CASSASSGANVLTF. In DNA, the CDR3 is TGTGCCAGCAGTGCTAGCTCTGGGGCCAACGTCCTGACTTTC.

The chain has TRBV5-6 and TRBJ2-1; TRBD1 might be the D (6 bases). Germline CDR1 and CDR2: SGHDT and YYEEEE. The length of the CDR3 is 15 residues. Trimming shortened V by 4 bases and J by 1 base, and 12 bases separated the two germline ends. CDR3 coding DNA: TGTGCCAGCAGCACGGACAGCCGATCCTACAATGAGCAGTTCTTC. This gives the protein CASSTDSRSYNEQFF.

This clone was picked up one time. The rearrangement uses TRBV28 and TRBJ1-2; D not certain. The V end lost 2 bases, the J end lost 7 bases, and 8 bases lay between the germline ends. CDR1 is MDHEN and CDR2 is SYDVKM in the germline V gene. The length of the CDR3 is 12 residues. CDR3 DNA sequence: TGTGCCAGCAGTTTACGGATCTCTGGCTACACCTTC. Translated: CASSLRISGYTF.

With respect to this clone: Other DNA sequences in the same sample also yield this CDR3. This CDR3 is CASSPGQMNTEAFF. CDR3 coding DNA: TGTGCCAGCTCCCCCGGACAGATGAACACTGAAGCTTTCTTT. The chain recombines TRBV18 with TRBJ1-1; possible D gene TRBD1, 6 bases. Germline V lookup: CDR1 KGHSH, CDR2 LQKENI. The CDR3 runs 14 residues. V was shortened by 6 bases and J by 0 bases, with 11 bases between the two germline ends.

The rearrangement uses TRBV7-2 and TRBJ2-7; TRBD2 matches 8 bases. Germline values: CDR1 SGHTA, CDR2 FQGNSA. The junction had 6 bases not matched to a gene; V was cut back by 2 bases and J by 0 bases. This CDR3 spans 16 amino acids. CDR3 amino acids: CASSLSLAGSSYEQYF. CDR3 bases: TGTGCCAGCAGCTTATCTCTAGCGGGCAGCTCCTACGAGCAGTACTTC.

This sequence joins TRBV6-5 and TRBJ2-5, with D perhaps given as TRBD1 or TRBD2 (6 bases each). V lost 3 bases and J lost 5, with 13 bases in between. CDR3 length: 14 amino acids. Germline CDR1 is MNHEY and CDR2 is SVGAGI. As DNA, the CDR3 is TGTGCCAGCAGTTATCGGGGGCAGGGGGAGACCCAGTACTTC. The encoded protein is CASSYRGQGETQYF.

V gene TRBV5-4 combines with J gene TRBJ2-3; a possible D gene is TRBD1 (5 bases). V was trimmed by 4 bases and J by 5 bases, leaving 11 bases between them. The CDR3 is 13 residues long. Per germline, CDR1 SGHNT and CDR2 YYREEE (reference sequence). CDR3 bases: TGTGCCAGCAGCCCCAGGGTCAGAGATACGCAGTATTTT. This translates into CASSPRVRDTQYF.

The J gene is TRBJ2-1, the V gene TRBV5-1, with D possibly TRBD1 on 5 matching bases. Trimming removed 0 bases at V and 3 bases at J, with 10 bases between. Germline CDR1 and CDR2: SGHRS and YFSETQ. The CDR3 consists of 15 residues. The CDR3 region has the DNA TGCGCCAGCAGCTTGGAAGGACACCTCTACAATGAGCAGTTCTTC. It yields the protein CASSLEGHLYNEQFF.

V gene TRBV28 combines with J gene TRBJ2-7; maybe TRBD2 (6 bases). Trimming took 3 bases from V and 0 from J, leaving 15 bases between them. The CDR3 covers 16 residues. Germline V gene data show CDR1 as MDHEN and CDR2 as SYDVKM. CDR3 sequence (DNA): TGTGCCAGCAGTTTGTTTTTGGGAGGAGACTCCTACGAGCAGTACTTC. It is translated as CASSLFLGGDSYEQYF.

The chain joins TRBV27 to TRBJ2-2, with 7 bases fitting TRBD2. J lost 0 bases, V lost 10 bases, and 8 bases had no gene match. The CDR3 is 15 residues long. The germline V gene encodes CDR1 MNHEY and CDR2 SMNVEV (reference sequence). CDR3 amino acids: CATKRDWTNTGELFF. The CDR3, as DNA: TGTGCCACCAAGCGGGACTGGACGAACACCGGGGAGCTGTTTTTT.

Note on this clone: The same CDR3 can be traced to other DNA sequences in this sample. The CDR3 DNA reads as TGCAGCTCAACGGGGACAGGGGATGACGAGCAGTACTTC. It encodes CSSTGTGDDEQYF. This chain connects TRBV29-1 to TRBJ2-7; 10 positions match TRBD1. The CDR3 has 13 residues. The ends lost 8 bases at V and 5 bases at J; junction bases unmatched: 9. The germline V gene encodes CDR1 SQVTM and CDR2 ANQGSEA.

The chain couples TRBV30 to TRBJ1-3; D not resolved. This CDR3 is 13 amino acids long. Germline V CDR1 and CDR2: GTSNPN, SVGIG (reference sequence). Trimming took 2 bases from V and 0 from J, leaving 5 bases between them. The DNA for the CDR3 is TGTGCCTGGAGTCAGGTCTCTGGAAACACCATATATTTT. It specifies CAWSQVSGNTIYF.

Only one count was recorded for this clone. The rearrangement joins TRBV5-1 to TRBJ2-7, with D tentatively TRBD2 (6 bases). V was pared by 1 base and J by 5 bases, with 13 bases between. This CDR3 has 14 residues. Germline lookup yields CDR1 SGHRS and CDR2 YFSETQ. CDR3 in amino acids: CASSLLATPDEQYF. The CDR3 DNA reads TGCGCCAGCAGCTTGCTAGCGACTCCTGACGAGCAGTACTTC.

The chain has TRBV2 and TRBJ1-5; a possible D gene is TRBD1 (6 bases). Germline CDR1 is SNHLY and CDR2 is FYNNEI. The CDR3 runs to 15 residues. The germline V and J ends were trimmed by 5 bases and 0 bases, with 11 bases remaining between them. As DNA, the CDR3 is TGTGCCAGCAGTCAAGGGGGATATAGCAATCAGCCCCAGCATTTT. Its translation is CASSQGGYSNQPQHF. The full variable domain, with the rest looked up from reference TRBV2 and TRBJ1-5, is EPEVTQTPSHQVTQMGQEVILRCVPISNHLYFYWYRQILGQKVEFLVSFYNNEISEKSEIFDDQFSVERPDGSNFTLKIRSTKLEDSAMYFCASSQGGYSNQPQHFGDGTRLSIL.